This entry is about one T cell receptor (beta chain). V lost 8 bases, J lost 6 bases, and 15 bases lay in between. CDR1 SEHNR and CDR2 FQNEAQ come from the germline V gene (reference sequence). The CDR3 covers 13 residues. This record belongs to a study of OX40 agonist ivuxolimab in advanced cancers. The assay was immunoSEQ multiplex PCR, and TCRdb's table has in-frame clones only and misses some. The repertoire holds more than 45,000 clones, with approximately 94% as singletons. Sequenced material: CD4+ or CD8+ T cells sorted from blood, taken in a trial of the OX40 agonist ivuxolimab. The sequence came from an adult with an advanced solid tumor such as melanoma, head and neck, liver or kidney cancer. This rearrangement joins TRBV7-9 to TRBJ2-3; no clear D gene. CDR3 sequence (DNA): TGTGCCAGCCAAGCTCCCCAAACTGATACGCAGTATTTT. It codes for CASQAPQTDTQYF.